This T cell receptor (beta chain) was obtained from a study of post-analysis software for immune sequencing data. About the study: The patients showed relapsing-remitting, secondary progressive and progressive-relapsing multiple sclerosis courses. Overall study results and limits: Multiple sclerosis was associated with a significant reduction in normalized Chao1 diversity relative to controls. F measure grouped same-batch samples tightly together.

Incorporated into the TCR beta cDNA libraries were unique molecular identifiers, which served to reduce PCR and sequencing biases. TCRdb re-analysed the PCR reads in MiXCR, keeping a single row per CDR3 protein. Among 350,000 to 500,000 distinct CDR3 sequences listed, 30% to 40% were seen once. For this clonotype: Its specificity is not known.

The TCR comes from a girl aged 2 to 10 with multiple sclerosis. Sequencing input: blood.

CDR3 residues: CASSFSGGPSDTQYF. The CDR3 nucleotides read TGTGCCAGCAGCTTTAGCGGGGGGCCCTCAGATACGCAGTATTTT. The rearrangement links TRBV7-3 to TRBJ2-3; 10 bases map to TRBD2. Germline V gene lookup returns CDR1 SGHTA and CDR2 FQGTGA. Trimming took 3 bases from V and 4 from J; bases not matched to a gene: 4. The CDR3 has 15 amino acids. Using reference TRBV7-3 and TRBJ2-3 for the parts outside the CDR3, the full variable domain is GAGVSQTPSNKVTEKGKYVELRCDPISGHTALYWYRQSLGQGPEFLIYFQGTGAADDSGLPNDRFFAVRPEGSVSTLKIQRTERGDSAVYLCASSFSGGPSDTQYFGPGTRLTVL.